Listed below are T cell receptor beta chains from one sample, sequenced in a study of blood T cell repertoires in COVID-19. The repertoire was sequenced with immunoSEQ multiplex PCR; TCRdb's copy has only in-frame clones and lacks some. The sample records about 49,000 clones, 84% being singletons. Sequencing was done on a sample of peripheral blood. These receptors originate from a man aged 45-60 years with acute or convalescent COVID-19. Each CDR3 is given with its conserved first and last residue. Each record gives: D gene, V gene, J gene, CDR3 protein. The D gene is left open where the match is weak.

D: NA; V: TRBV10-1; J: TRBJ1-2; CDR3: CAAYYGYTF
D: TRBD1; V: TRBV5-6; J: TRBJ2-7; CDR3: CASSAGGSSYEQYF
D: TRBD1; V: TRBV7-2; J: TRBJ1-2; CDR3: CASSLGGVQGAYGYTF
D: NA; V: TRBV7-2; J: TRBJ1-3; CDR3: CASRGSRGSGNTIYF
D: NA; V: TRBV6-2/TRBV6-3; J: TRBJ1-1; CDR3: CASSSRGPTEAFF
D: TRBD1; V: TRBV19; J: TRBJ2-3; CDR3: CASSTWTGVKDTQYF
D: NA; V: TRBV18; J: TRBJ1-4; CDR3: CASSPGQNEKLFF
D: TRBD2; V: TRBV7-8; J: TRBJ2-1; CDR3: CASSVAGAYNEQFF
D: NA; V: TRBV12-3/TRBV12-4; J: TRBJ2-1; CDR3: CASSIGPSEEQFF
D: NA; V: TRBV24-1; J: TRBJ2-1; CDR3: CATSDPYNEQFF
D: TRBD2; V: TRBV6-6; J: TRBJ2-1; CDR3: CASSRSSGSSYNEQFF
D: TRBD1; V: TRBV5-1; J: TRBJ2-6; CDR3: CASNRDRADSGANVLTF
D: TRBD1; V: TRBV2; J: TRBJ2-1; CDR3: CASSEDRVLEQFF
D: NA; V: TRBV7-8; J: TRBJ1-6; CDR3: CASSLTGLNSPLHF
D: NA; V: TRBV28; J: TRBJ2-5; CDR3: CASSLFGGKETQYF
D: NA; V: TRBV6-2/TRBV6-3; J: TRBJ2-1; CDR3: CASSSREPPYNEQFF
D: TRBD1; V: TRBV6-9; J: TRBJ2-7; CDR3: CASIKPGTGGSYEQYF
D: NA; V: TRBV28; J: TRBJ2-3; CDR3: CASSRPGIRTDTQYF
D: NA; V: TRBV18; J: TRBJ2-7; CDR3: CASSPPGEGSRGEQYF
D: NA; V: TRBV11-2; J: TRBJ2-1; CDR3: CASSLTGSTSSYNEQFF
D: NA; V: TRBV12-5; J: TRBJ1-1; CDR3: CASGVQSNTEAFF
D: TRBD1; V: TRBV24-1; J: TRBJ2-2; CDR3: CATLGQSNTGELFF
D: TRBD2; V: TRBV19; J: TRBJ2-7; CDR3: CASSATSGYEQYF